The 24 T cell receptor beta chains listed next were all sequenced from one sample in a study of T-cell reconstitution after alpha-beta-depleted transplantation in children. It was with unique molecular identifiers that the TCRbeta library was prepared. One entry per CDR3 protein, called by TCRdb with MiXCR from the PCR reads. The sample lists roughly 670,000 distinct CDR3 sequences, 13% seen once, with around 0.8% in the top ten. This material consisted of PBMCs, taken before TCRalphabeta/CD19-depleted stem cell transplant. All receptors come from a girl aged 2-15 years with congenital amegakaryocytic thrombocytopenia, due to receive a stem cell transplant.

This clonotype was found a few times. CDR3 nucleotide sequence: TGTGCCAGCAGCGACCCCCGGGGCTCCAAAAACATTCAGTACTTC. This sequence encodes CASSDPRGSKNIQYF. This chain uses TRBV25-1 with TRBJ2-4, with D tentatively TRBD1 or TRBD2 (5 bases each). Germline V gene sequence: CDR1 MGHDK, CDR2 SYGVNS. V gave up 6 bases and J gave up 2 bases, with 14 bases separating them. The length of the CDR3 is 15 residues.

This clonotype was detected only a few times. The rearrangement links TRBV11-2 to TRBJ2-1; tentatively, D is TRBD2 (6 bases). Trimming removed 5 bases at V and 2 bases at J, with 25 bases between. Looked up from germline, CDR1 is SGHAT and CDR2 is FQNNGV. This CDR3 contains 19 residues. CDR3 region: CASSLGTGRGRHAYNEQFF. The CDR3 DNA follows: TGTGCCAGCAGCCTGGGCACCGGGCGGGGACGCCATGCCTACAATGAGCAGTTCTTC.

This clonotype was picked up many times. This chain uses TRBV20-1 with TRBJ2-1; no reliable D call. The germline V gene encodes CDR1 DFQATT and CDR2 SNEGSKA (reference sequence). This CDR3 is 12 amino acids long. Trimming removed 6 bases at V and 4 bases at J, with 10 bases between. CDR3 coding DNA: TGCAGTGCAGACTTGGGGTACAATGAGCAGTTCTTC. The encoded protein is CSADLGYNEQFF.

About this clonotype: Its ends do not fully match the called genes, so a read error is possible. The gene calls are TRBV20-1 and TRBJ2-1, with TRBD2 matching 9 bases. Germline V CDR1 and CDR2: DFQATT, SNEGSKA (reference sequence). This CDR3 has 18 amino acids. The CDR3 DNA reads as TGCAGTGCCAGAGTGGGACTAGCCCCTTCGGGCTCCTACAATGAGCAGTTCTTC. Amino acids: CSARVGLAPSGSYNEQFF.

DNA for the CDR3: TGCGCCAGCAGCTTTACTAGCGGGAGCTCAAATGAGCAGTTCTTC. It yields the protein CASSFTSGSSNEQFF. The genes are TRBV5-1 and TRBJ2-1, with 11 bases aligning to TRBD2. The J segment lost 7 bases and the V segment lost 2 bases, leaving 5 bases of the junction unmatched. CDR3 length: 15 amino acids. Germline CDR1 reads SGHRS; CDR2 reads YFSETQ.

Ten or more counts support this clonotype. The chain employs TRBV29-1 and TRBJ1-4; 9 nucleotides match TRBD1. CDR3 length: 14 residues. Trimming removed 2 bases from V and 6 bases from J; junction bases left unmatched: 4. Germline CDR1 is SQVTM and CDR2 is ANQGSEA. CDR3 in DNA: TGCAGCGTTGAAAAGGGACAGGGAGATGAAAAACTGTTTTTT. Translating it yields CSVEKGQGDEKLFF.

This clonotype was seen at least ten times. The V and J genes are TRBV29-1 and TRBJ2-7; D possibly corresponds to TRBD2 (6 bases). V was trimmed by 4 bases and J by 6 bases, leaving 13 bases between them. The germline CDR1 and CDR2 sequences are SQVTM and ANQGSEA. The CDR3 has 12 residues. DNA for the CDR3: TGCAGCGTTGGGGCGGGGCACAGCGAGCAGTACTTC. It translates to CSVGAGHSEQYF.

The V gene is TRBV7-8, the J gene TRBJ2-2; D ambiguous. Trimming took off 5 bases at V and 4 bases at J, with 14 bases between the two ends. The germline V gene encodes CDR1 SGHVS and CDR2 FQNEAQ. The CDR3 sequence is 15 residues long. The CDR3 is CASSGSTRATGELFF. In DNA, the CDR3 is TGTGCCAGCAGCGGCTCGACGCGTGCCACCGGGGAGCTGTTTTTT.

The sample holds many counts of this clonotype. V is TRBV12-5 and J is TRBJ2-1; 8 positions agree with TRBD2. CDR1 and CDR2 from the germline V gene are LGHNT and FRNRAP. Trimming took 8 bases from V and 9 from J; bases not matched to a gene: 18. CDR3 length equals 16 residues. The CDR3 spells CASLPGTSSGAGEQFF. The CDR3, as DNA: TGTGCTAGTCTCCCGGGGACTAGTTCTGGTGCGGGTGAGCAGTTCTTC.

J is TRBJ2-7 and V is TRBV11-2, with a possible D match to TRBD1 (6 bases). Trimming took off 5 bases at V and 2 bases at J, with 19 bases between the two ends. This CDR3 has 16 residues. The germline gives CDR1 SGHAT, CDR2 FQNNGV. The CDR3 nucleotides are TGTGCCAGCAGCCCCGTAGGGGGTCCGTCGACCTACGAGCAGTACTTC. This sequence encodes CASSPVGGPSTYEQYF.

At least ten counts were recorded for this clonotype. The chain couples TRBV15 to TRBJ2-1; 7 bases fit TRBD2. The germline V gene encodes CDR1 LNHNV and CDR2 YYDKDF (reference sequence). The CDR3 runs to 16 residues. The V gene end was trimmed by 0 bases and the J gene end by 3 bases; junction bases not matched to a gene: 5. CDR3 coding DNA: TGTGCCACCAGCAGAGATCTTGGACTAGACTACAATGAGCAGTTCTTC. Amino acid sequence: CATSRDLGLDYNEQFF.

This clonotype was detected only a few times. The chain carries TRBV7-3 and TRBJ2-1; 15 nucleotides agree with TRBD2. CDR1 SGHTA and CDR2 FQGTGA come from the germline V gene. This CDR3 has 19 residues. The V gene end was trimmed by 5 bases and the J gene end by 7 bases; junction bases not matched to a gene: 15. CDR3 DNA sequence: TGTGCCAGCAGCCCAACCGGAGGACTAGCGGGAGGGTCGAAGAATGAGCAGTTCTTC. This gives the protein CASSPTGGLAGGSKNEQFF.

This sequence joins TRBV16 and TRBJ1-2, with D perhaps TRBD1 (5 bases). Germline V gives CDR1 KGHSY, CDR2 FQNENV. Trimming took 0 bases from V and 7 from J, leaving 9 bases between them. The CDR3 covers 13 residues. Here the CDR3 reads CASSQSMGVGYTF. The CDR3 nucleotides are TGTGCCAGCAGCCAATCGATGGGGGTTGGCTACACCTTC.

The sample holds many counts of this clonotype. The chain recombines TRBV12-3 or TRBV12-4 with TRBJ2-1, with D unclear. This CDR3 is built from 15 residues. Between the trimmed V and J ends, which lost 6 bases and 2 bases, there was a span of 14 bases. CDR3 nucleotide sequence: TGTGCCAGCAGGGCACGCACGGACCCCTACAATGAGCAGTTCTTC. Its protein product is CASRARTDPYNEQFF.

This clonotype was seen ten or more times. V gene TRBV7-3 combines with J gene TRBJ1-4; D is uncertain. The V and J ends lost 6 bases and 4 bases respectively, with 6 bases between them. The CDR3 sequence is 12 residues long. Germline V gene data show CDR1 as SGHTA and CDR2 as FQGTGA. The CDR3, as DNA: TGTGCCAGCAGTGACAATAATGAAAAACTGTTTTTT. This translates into CASSDNNEKLFF.

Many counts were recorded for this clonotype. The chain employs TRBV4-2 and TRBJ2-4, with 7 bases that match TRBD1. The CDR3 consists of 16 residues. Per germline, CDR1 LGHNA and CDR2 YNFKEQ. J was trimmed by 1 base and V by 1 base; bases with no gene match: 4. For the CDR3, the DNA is TGTGCCAGCAGCCAAGCCCTGACAGGGGCCAAAAACATTCAGTACTTC. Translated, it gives CASSQALTGAKNIQYF.

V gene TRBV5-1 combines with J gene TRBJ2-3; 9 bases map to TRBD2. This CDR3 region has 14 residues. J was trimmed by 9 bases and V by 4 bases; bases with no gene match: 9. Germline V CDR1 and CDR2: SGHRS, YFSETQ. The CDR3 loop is CASSIRTSEDTQYF. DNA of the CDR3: TGCGCCAGCAGCATTAGGACTAGCGAGGACACGCAGTATTTT.

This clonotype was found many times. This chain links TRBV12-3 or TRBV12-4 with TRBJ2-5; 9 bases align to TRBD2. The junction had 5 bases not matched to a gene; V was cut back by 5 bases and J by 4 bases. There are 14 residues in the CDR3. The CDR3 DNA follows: TGTGCCAGCAGTCCTCGTAGCGGGGGAGAGACCCAGTACTTC. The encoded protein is CASSPRSGGETQYF.

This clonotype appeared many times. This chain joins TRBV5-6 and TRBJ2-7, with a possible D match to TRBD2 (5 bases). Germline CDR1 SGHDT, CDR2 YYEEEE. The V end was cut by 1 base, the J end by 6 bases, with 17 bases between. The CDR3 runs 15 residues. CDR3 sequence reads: CASSLSAALVSEQYF. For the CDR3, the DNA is TGTGCCAGCAGCTTGTCAGCGGCACTGGTCTCCGAGCAGTACTTC. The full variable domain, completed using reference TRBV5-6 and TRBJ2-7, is DAGVTQSPTHLIKTRGQQVTLRCSPKSGHDTVSWYQQALGQGPQFIFQYYEEEERQRGNFPDRFSGHQFPNYSSELNVNALLLGDSALYLCASSLSAALVSEQYFGPGTRLTVT.

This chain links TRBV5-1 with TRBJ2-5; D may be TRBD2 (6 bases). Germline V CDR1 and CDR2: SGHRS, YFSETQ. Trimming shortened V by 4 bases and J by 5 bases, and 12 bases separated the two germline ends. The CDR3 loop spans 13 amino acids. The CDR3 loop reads CASSGSGRETQYF. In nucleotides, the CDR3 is TGCGCCAGCAGCGGTAGCGGAAGGGAGACCCAGTACTTC.

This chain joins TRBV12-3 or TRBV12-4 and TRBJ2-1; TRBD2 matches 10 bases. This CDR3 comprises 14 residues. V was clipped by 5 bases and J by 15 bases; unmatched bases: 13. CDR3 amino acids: CASSQRAGGPSLFF. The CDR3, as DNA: TGTGCCAGCAGTCAAAGAGCGGGAGGGCCGTCGCTGTTCTTC.

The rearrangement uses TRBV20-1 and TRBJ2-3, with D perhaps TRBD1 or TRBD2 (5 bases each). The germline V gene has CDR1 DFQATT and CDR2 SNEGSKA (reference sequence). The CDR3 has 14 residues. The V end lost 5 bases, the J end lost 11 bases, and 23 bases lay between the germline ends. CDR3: CSAQGGGDGAKQYF. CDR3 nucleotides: TGCAGTGCTCAGGGTGGGGGAGACGGGGCAAAGCAGTATTTT.

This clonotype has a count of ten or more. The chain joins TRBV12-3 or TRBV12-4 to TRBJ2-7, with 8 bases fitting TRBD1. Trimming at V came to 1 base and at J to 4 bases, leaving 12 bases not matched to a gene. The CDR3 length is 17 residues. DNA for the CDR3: TGTGCCAGCAGTTTAGGGAACAGACAGGGGAGGAAGTACGAGCAGTACTTC. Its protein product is CASSLGNRQGRKYEQYF.

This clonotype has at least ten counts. CDR3 bases: TGTGCCAGCAGCTTAGGACCCTACACCGGGGAGCTGTTTTTT. This encodes CASSLGPYTGELFF. The chain uses TRBV7-9 and TRBJ2-2; D gene ambiguous. Germline values: CDR1 SEHNR, CDR2 FQNEAQ (reference sequence). This CDR3 spans 14 amino acids. The V gene lost 1 base and the J gene lost 3 bases, with 6 bases spanning the gap. The full variable domain, rest sourced from reference TRBV7-9 and TRBJ2-2, is DTGVSQNPRHKITKRGQNVTFRCDPISEHNRLYWYRQTLGQGPEFLTYFQNEAQLEKSRLLSDRFSAERPKGSFSTLEIQRTEQGDSAMYLCASSLGPYTGELFFGEGSRLTVL.